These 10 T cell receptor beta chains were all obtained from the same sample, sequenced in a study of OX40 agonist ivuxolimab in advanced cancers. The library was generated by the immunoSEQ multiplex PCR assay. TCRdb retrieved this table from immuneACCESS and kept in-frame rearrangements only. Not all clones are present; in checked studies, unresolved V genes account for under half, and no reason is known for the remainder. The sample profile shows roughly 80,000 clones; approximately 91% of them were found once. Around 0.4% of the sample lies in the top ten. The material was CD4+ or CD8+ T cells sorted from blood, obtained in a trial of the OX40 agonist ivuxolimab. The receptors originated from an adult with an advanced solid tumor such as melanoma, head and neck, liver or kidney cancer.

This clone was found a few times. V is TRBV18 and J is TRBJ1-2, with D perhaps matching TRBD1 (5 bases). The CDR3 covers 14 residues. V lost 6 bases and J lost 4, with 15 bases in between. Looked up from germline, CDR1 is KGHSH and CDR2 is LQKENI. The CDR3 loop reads CASSPPGTRYGYTF. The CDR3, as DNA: TGTGCCAGCTCGCCGCCCGGGACCCGCTATGGCTACACCTTC.

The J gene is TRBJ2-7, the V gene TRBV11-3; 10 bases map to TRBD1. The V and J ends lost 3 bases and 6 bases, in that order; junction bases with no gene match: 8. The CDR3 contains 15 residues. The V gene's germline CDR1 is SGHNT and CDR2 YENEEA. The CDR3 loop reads CASSFSGTGVSEQYF. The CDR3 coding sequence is TGTGCCAGCAGCTTCTCCGGGACAGGGGTTTCCGAGCAGTACTTC.

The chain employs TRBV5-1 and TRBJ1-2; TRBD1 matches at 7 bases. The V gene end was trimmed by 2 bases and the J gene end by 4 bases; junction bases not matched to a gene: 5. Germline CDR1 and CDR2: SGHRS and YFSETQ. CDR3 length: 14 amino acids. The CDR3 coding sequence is TGCGCCAGCAGCTTAGGACAGGACAGCTATGGCTACACCTTC. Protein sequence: CASSLGQDSYGYTF. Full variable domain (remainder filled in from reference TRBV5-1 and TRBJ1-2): KAGVTQTPRYLIKTRGQQVTLSCSPISGHRSVSWYQQTPGQGLQFLFEYFSETQRNKGNFPGRFSGRQFSNSRSEMNVSTLELGDSALYLCASSLGQDSYGYTFGSGTRLTVV.

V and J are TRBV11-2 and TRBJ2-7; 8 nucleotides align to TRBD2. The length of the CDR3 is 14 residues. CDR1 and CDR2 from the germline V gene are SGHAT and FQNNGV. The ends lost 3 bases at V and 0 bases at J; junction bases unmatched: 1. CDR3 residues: CASSFGTSSYEQYF. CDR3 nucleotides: TGTGCCAGCAGCTTTGGGACTAGCTCCTACGAGCAGTACTTC.

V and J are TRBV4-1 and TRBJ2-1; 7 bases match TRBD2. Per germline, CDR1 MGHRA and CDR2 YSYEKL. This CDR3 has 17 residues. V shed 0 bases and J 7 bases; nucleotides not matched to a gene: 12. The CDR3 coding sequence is TGCGCCAGCAGCCAAGATGGACCAGGCGGACTAGTTAATGAGCAGTTCTTC. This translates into CASSQDGPGGLVNEQFF.

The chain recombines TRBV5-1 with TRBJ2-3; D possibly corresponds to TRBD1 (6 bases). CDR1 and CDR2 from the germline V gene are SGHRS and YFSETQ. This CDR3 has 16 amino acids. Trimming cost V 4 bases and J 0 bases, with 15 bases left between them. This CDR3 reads CASSLPGTTSTDTQYF. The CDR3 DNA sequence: TGCGCCAGCAGCCTCCCCGGGACAACTAGCACAGATACGCAGTATTTT.

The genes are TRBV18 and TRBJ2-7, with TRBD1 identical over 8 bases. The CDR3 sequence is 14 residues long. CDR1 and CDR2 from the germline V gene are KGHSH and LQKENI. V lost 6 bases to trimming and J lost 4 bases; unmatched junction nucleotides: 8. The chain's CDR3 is CASSGTGENYEQYF. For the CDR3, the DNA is TGTGCCAGCTCGGGGACAGGAGAAAATTACGAGCAGTACTTC.

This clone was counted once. CDR3 nucleotides: TGTGCCAGCAGTACCGGTGGCGGGAGAAGAGGCGAGCAGTACTTC. The encoded protein is CASSTGGGRRGEQYF. The chain links TRBV7-9 to TRBJ2-7, with 7 bases lining up with TRBD2. The ends lost 6 bases at V and 6 bases at J; junction bases unmatched: 14. The germline CDR1 and CDR2 sequences are SEHNR and FQNEAQ (reference sequence). This CDR3 has 15 residues. The full variable domain, its missing parts supplied by reference TRBV7-9 and TRBJ2-7, is DTGVSQNPRHKITKRGQNVTFRCDPISEHNRLYWYRQTLGQGPEFLTYFQNEAQLEKSRLLSDRFSAERPKGSFSTLEIQRTEQGDSAMYLCASSTGGGRRGEQYFGPGTRLTVT.

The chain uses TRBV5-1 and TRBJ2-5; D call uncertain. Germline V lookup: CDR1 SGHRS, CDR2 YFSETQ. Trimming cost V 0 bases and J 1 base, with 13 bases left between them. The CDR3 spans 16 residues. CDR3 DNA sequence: TGCGCCAGCAGCTTGGCCGGAGACTGGGGCCAAGAGACCCAGTACTTC. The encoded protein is CASSLAGDWGQETQYF.

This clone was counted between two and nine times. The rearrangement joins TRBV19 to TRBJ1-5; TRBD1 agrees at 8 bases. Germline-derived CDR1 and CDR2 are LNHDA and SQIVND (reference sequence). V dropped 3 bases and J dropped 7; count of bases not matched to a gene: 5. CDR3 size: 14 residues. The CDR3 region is CASSIDRGGQPQHF. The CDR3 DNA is TGTGCCAGTAGTATTGACAGGGGAGGCCAGCCCCAGCATTTT.